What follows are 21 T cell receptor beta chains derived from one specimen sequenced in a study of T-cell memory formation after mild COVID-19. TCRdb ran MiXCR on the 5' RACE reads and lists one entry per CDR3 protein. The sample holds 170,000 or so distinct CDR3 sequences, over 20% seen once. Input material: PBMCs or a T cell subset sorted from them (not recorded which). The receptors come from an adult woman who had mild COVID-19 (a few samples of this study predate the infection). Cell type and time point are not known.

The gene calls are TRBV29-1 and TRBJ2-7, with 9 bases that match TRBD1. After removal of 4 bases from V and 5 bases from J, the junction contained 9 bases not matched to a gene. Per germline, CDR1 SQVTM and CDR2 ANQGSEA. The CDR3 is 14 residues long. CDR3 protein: CSVVPGTGKNEQYF. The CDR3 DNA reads TGCAGCGTTGTCCCGGGGACAGGGAAAAACGAGCAGTACTTC.

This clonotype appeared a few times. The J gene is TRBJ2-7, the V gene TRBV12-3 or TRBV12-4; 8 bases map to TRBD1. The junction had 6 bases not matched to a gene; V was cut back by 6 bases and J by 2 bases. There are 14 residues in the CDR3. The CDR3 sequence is CASSRTGSTYEQYF. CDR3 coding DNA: TGTGCCAGCAGCAGGACAGGGTCGACCTACGAGCAGTACTTC.

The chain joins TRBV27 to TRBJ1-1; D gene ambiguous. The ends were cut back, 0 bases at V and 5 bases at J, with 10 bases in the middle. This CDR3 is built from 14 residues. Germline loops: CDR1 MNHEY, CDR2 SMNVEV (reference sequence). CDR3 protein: CASSLSRSGTEAFF. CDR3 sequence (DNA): TGTGCCAGCAGTTTATCGAGATCGGGTACTGAAGCTTTCTTT.

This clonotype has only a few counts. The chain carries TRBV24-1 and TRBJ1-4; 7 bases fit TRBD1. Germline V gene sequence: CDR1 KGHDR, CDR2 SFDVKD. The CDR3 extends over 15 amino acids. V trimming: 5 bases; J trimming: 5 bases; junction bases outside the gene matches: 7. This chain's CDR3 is CATSARDSGNEKLFF. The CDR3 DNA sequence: TGTGCCACCAGTGCCCGGGACAGTGGGAATGAAAAACTGTTTTTT.

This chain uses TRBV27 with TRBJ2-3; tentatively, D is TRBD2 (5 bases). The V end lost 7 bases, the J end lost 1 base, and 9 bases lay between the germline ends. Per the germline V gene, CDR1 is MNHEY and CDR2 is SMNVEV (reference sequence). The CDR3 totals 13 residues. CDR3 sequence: CASNFGGTDTQYF. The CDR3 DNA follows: TGTGCCAGCAACTTCGGGGGCACAGATACGCAGTATTTT.

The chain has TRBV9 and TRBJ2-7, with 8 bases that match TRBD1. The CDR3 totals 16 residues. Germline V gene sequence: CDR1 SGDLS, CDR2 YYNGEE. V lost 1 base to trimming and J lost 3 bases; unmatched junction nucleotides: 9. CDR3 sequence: CASSVSGQGLSYEQYF. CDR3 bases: TGTGCCAGCAGCGTATCTGGACAGGGTTTAAGCTACGAGCAGTACTTC.

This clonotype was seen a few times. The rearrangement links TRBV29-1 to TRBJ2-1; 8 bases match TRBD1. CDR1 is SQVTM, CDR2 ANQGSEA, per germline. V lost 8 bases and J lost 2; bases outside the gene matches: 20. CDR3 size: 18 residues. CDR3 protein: CSLSDRGLGSITYNEQFF. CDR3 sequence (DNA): TGCAGCTTATCCGACAGGGGCTTGGGGTCCATCACCTACAATGAGCAGTTCTTC.

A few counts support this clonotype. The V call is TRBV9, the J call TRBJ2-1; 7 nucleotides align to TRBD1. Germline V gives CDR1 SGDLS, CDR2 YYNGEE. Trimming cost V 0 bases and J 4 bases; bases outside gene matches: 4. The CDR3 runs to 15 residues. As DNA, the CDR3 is TGTGCCAGCAGCGTAGAAGGGACAGTTTACAATGAGCAGTTCTTC. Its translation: CASSVEGTVYNEQFF.

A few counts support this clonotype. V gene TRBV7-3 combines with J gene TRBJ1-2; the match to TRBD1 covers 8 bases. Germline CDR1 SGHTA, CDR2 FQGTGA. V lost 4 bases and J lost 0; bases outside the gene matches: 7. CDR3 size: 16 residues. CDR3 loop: CASSCARGQTNYGYTF. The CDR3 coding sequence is TGTGCCAGCAGCTGCGCCAGGGGGCAGACTAACTATGGCTACACCTTC.

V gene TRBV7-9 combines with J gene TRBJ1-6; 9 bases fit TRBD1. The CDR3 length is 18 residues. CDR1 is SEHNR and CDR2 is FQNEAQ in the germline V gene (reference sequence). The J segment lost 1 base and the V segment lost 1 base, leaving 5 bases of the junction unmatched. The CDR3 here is CASSLGTGEESYNSPLHF. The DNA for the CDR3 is TGTGCCAGCAGCTTAGGGACAGGGGAGGAGTCCTATAATTCACCCCTCCACTTT.

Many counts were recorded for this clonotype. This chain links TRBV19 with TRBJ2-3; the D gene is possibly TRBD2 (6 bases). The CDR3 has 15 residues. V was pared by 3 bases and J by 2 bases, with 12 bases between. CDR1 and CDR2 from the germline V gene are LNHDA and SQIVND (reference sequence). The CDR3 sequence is CASSIVGTPTDTQYF. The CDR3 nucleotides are TGTGCCAGTAGTATCGTCGGGACTCCCACAGATACGCAGTATTTT.

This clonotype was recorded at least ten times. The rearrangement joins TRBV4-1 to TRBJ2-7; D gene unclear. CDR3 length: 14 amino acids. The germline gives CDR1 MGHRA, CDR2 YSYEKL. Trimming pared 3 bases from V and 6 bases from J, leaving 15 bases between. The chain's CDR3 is CASSQAITKGEQYF. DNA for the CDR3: TGCGCCAGCAGCCAGGCTATTACCAAGGGCGAGCAGTACTTC.

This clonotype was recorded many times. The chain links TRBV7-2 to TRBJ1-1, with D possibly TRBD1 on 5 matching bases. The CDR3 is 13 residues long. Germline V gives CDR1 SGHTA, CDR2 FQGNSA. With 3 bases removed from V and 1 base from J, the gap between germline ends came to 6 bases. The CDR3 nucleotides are TGTGCCAGCAGCTTTGGGGGGAACACTGAAGCTTTCTTT. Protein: CASSFGGNTEAFF. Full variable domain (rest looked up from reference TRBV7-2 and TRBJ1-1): GAGVSQSPSNKVTEKGKDVELRCDPISGHTALYWYRQSLGQGLEFLIYFQGNSAPDKSGLPSDRFSAERTGGSVSTLTIQRTQQEDSAVYLCASSFGGNTEAFFGQGTRLTVV.

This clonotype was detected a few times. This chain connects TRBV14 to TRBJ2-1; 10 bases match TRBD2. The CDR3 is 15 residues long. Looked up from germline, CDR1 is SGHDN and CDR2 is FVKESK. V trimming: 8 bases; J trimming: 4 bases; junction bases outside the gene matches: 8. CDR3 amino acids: CASESGRAWYNEQFF. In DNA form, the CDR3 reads TGTGCCAGCGAGAGCGGGAGGGCGTGGTACAATGAGCAGTTCTTC. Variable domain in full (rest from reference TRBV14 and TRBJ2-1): EAGVTQFPSHSVIEKGQTVTLRCDPISGHDNLYWYRRVMGKEIKFLLHFVKESKQDESGMPNNRFLAERTGGTYSTLKVQPAELEDSGVYFCASESGRAWYNEQFFGPGTRLTVL.

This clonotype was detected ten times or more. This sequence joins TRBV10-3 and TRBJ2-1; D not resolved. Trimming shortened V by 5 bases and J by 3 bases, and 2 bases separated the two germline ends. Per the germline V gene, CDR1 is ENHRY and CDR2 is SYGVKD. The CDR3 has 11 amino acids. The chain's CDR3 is CAISIYNEQFF. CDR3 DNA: TGTGCCATCAGTATCTACAATGAGCAGTTCTTC.

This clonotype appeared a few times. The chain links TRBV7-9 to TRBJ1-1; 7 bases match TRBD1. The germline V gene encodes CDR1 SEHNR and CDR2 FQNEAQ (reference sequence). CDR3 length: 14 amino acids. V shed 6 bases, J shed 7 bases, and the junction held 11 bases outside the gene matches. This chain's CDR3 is CASSAGQAGNEAFF. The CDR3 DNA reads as TGTGCCAGCAGTGCCGGACAGGCGGGAAATGAAGCTTTCTTT.

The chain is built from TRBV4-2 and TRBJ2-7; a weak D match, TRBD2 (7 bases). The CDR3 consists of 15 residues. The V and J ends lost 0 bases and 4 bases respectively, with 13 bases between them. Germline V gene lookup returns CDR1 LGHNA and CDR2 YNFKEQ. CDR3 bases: TGTGCCAGCAGCCAAGAGTACGGGGGGCAGTACGAGCAGTACTTC. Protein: CASSQEYGGQYEQYF.

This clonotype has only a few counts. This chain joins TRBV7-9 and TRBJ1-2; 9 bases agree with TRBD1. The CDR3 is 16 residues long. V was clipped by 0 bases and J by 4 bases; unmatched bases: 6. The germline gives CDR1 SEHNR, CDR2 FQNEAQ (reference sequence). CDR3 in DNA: TGTGCCAGCAGCTTAGCGGGACAGGGTCTTATCTATGGCTACACCTTC. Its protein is CASSLAGQGLIYGYTF.

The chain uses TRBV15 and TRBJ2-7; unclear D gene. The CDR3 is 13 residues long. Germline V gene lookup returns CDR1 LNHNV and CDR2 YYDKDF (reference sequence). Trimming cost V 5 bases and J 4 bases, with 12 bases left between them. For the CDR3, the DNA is TGTGCCACCAGCGGGGTGACGGGTTACGAGCAGTACTTC. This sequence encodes CATSGVTGYEQYF.

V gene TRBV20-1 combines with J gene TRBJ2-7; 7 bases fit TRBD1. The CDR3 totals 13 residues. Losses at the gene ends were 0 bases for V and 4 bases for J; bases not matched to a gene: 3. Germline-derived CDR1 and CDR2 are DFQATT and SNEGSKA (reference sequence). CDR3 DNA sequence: TGCAGTGCTAGAGATCGACAGGGATACGAGCAGTACTTC. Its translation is CSARDRQGYEQYF.

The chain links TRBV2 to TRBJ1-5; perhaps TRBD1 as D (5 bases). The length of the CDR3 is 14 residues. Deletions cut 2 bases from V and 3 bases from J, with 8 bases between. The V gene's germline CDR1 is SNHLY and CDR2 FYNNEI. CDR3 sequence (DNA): TGTGCCAGCAGTGAATGGGGGGACAATCAGCCCCAGCATTTT. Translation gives CASSEWGDNQPQHF.